This TCR beta chain was identified in a study of memory CD4+ T cells and cytomegalovirus serostatus. Single viable CD3+CD4+CD8-CD45RO+ cells were sorted as the memory CD4+ T cells. CMV serostatus came from serum IgG against pp150, pp28, p38, p52. Trimming took 0 bases from V and 6 from J; bases not matched to a gene: 5. CDR3 size: 16 residues. Germline V gene lookup returns CDR1 SGHKS and CDR2 YYEKEE (reference sequence). Study-level findings and limits: Suggested: most of the CMV-linked TCR signature lies in CD4+ memory cells. Median bootstrapped AUC for CMV status was approximately 0.96 originally, roughly 0.92 US-trained.

Notes on this clone: Its antigen is unknown.

The data were produced by immunoSEQ multiplex PCR, yet TCRdb's version contains in-frame clones alone and is incomplete. The profile covers about 43,000 clones, with around four fifths appearing a single time and about 0.6% taken by the ten largest. The rearrangement joins TRBV5-5 to TRBJ1-6, with 8 bases lining up with TRBD1. The receptor was isolated from an adult in good health and CMV-seronegative. The sequenced sample was memory CD4+ T cells from blood. The CDR3 reads CASSLAGQGFNSPLHF. In nucleotides, the CDR3 is TGTGCCAGCAGCTTGGCTGGACAGGGTTTTAATTCACCCCTCCACTTT.